This is a list of T cell receptor beta chains from one sample in a study of blood T cell repertoires in COVID-19. The assay was immunoSEQ multiplex PCR, and TCRdb's table has in-frame clones only and misses some. In the table there are roughly 260,000 clones, approximately 79% of which are singletons. Sequencing used peripheral blood. Receptor source: a woman aged 40 to 50 with active or convalescent COVID-19. CDR3s include the opening cysteine and the closing phenylalanine or tryptophan. A D gene is named only where the DNA matches it firmly. A clone size is listed for some rows: how often the clone was seen (once, few, many), or a class if it is expanded.

TRBV11-3,.,.,TRBJ2-1,TGTGCCAGCAGCTTAGGCTCAGATCCCTCCTACAATGAGCAGTTCTTC,CASSLGSDPSYNEQFF
TRBV3-1/TRBV3-2,.,.,TRBJ2-7,TGTGCCAGCAGCCAAGGTAGCCGCTACGAGCAGTACTTC,CASSQGSRYEQYF
TRBV7-9,.,TRBD1,TRBJ2-7,TGTGCCAGCAGCAAAAGACAGGGGACCTACGAGCAGTACTTC,CASSKRQGTYEQYF
TRBV5-4,.,TRBD2,TRBJ2-1,TGTGCCAGCAGCCGTAGCGGGGGGGGGAGCTCCTACAATGAGCAGTTCTTC,CASSRSGGGSSYNEQFF
TRBV7-6,.,.,TRBJ1-3,TGTGCCAGCAGCCAACCAAGACAGGCCCCTGGAAACACCATATATTTT,CASSQPRQAPGNTIYF
TRBV11-2,few,.,TRBJ1-1,TGTGCCAGCAGCTTAGGCAGGATGGCGAACACTGAAGCTTTCTTT,CASSLGRMANTEAFF
TRBV3-1/TRBV3-2,.,.,TRBJ2-3,TGTGCCAGCAGCCAGGCGGGCAGAGGCTCCCCAGATACGCAGTATTTT,CASSQAGRGSPDTQYF
TRBV15,.,TRBD1,TRBJ1-2,TGTGCCACCAGCGCAGGGACAGGGGTGAATCTTGCCTTC,CATSAGTGVNLAF
TRBV10-3,.,TRBD1,TRBJ2-1,TGTGCCATCAGTGGTCGGGACAGGGAATTCGGTGAGCAGTTCTTC,CAISGRDREFGEQFF
TRBV19,.,.,TRBJ1-2,TGTGCCAGTAGTATGCCAGGGAATCTACGATATGGCTACACCTTC,CASSMPGNLRYGYTF
TRBV11-1,.,.,TRBJ2-7,TGTGCCAGCAGCTTAGGGGGCCGGTACGAGCAGTACTTC,CASSLGGRYEQYF
TRBV4-2,.,TRBD2,TRBJ2-1,TGTGCCAGCAGCCAAGACGCTAGCGGGGGTTACAATGAGCAGTTCTTC,CASSQDASGGYNEQFF
TRBV3-1/TRBV3-2,.,.,TRBJ2-7,TGTGCCAGCAGCCCATCCGGCGGTTCCTACGAGCAGTACTTC,CASSPSGGSYEQYF
TRBV7-9,.,.,TRBJ1-2,TGTGCCAGCAGCAGAGGTTCGGTATTAAACTATGGCTACACCTTC,CASSRGSVLNYGYTF
TRBV6-5,.,.,TRBJ1-5,TGTGCCAGTCGCTCGGGGGGTACTCAACAGCCCCAGCATTTT,CASRSGGTQQPQHF
TRBV2,.,.,TRBJ2-2,TGTGCCAGCAGCAGCGGTTCGAACACCGGGGAGCTGTTTTTT,CASSSGSNTGELFF
TRBV2,.,.,TRBJ1-4,TGTGCCAGCAGCAACTCAGACAGTCTAATCGGTGGACTGTTTTTT,CASSNSDSLIGGLFF
TRBV2,.,TRBD1,TRBJ1-4,TGTGCCAGCAGAGACAGGGCAAGTAATGAAAAACTGTTTTTT,CASRDRASNEKLFF
TRBV19,.,TRBD1,TRBJ1-2,TGTGCCAGTAGTAGAGGGCGAGACAGGGGGTCGCTTAACTATGGCTACACCTTC,CASSRGRDRGSLNYGYTF
TRBV6-5,.,TRBD1,TRBJ1-5,TGTGCCAGCAATCATGGGACAGCTGACAATCAGCCCCAGCATTTT,CASNHGTADNQPQHF
TRBV15,.,.,TRBJ1-4,TGTGCCACCATGCCCGGGGGTATAAGGGAAAAACTGTTTTTT,CATMPGGIREKLFF
TRBV11-2,.,.,TRBJ1-2,TGTGCCAGCAGCTTAGGACAGTTAAACTATGGCTACACCTTC,CASSLGQLNYGYTF
TRBV6-6,.,TRBD2,TRBJ2-3,TGTGCCAGCGGCGGGTCGGGGGGGCCTTATACGCAGTATTTT,CASGGSGGPYTQYF
TRBV6-5,.,.,TRBJ1-6,TGTGCCAGCAGTTACTCGGGGCAGGGGCGAAATTCACCCCTCCACTTT,CASSYSGQGRNSPLHF
TRBV21-1,.,.,TRBJ2-1,TGTGCCAGCCAGTCCCCTCCGGGGATCCGGGATCCCTCGAACAATGAGCAGTTCTTC,CASQSPPGIRDPSNNEQFF
TRBV27,.,TRBD2,TRBJ2-1,TGTGCCAGCAGTTTACTAAGGACTAGCGGGGGGGCCCCTTTCAGTGAGCAGTTCTTC,CASSLLRTSGGAPFSEQFF
TRBV27,once,TRBD1,TRBJ1-5,TGTGCCAGCAGTTTAAGCAGGGGGAATCAGCCCCAGCATTTT,CASSLSRGNQPQHF
TRBV5-1,few,.,TRBJ1-1,TGCGCCAGCAGCTTGCGAGGGAACACTGAAGCTTTCTTT,CASSLRGNTEAFF
TRBV19,few,TRBD1,TRBJ1-2,TGTGCCAGTAGATCACAGGGGACAGCTAACTATGGCTACACCTTC,CASRSQGTANYGYTF
TRBV14,.,TRBD1,TRBJ1-6,TGTGCCAGCAGCCAAGGGACAGGTTATAATTCACCCCTCCACTTT,CASSQGTGYNSPLHF
TRBV10-2,.,TRBD1,TRBJ2-1,TGCGCCAGCAGTGACCGGGACAGGGTGGGGAATGAGCAGTTCTTC,CASSDRDRVGNEQFF
TRBV7-2,.,TRBD1,TRBJ1-5,TGTGCCAGCAGCCAGGGACAGCCTTGGGGACAGCCCCAGCATTTT,CASSQGQPWGQPQHF
TRBV19,once,TRBD1,TRBJ2-2,TGTGCCAGAGGGGAGACAGGGGGAGAAATCGCGAACACCGGGGAGCTGTTTTTT,CARGETGGEIANTGELFF
TRBV7-2,once,TRBD2,TRBJ2-1,TGTGCCAGCAGCCCAGGACTAGCGTCAGGCAATGAGCAGTTCTTC,CASSPGLASGNEQFF
TRBV10-3,few,.,TRBJ1-3,TGTGCCATCAGTCCCGACGGGAGCGGGAGAGGAAACACCATATATTTT,CAISPDGSGRGNTIYF
TRBV7-3,.,.,TRBJ2-1,TGTGCCAGCAGCTTCGCCCCCGGGACTCCCTTTAATGAGCAGTTCTTC,CASSFAPGTPFNEQFF
TRBV3-1/TRBV3-2,.,.,TRBJ1-3,TGTGCCAGCAGCGGATTTGGGACTGCTGGAAACACCATATATTTT,CASSGFGTAGNTIYF
TRBV5-1,.,TRBD1,TRBJ1-4,TGCGCCAGCAGCTGGGACAGCTCTAATGAAAAACTGTTTTTT,CASSWDSSNEKLFF
TRBV2,.,.,TRBJ2-1,TGTGCCAGCAGTGGGGTCGCTAGCTCCTACAATGAGCAGTTCTTC,CASSGVASSYNEQFF
TRBV4-1,.,.,TRBJ1-2,TGCGCCAGCAGCCCTCAGGGTTCCCTTAACTATGGCTACACCTTC,CASSPQGSLNYGYTF
TRBV28,once,.,TRBJ2-5,TGTGCCAGCAGCCAGACGGACTACGGAGAGACCCAGTACTTC,CASSQTDYGETQYF
TRBV4-2,.,TRBD2,TRBJ2-7,TGTGCCAGCAGCCAAGAGACTAGCGGGGGAAACTTAGTCGAGCAGTACTTC,CASSQETSGGNLVEQYF
TRBV6-1,.,.,TRBJ2-1,TGTGCCAGCAGTGATAGTTCCTACAATGAGCAGTTCTTC,CASSDSSYNEQFF
TRBV30,.,.,TRBJ2-2,TGTGCCTGGACAGGGAATTTGAACACCGGGGAGCTGTTTTTT,CAWTGNLNTGELFF
TRBV4-1,.,TRBD2,TRBJ2-3,TGCGCCAGCAGCCAAGAGGGCCTAGCGGGGCGAACAGATACGCAGTATTTT,CASSQEGLAGRTDTQYF
TRBV5-5,.,.,TRBJ2-6,TGTGCCAGCGTACAGGTTCTCTCTGGGGCCAACGTCCTGACTTTC,CASVQVLSGANVLTF
TRBV2,.,.,TRBJ1-6,TGTGCCAGCAGTGAAGCAACGGGAGTATATAATTCACCCCTCCACTTT,CASSEATGVYNSPLHF
TRBV24-1,.,.,TRBJ2-6,TGTGCCACCAGTGAGCACAGGGCAACCTCTGGGGCCAACGTCCTGACTTTC,CATSEHRATSGANVLTF
TRBV29-1,.,.,TRBJ1-2,TGCAGCGTTGAACAGGGTACTAACTATGGCTACACCTTC,CSVEQGTNYGYTF
TRBV29-1,few,TRBD1,TRBJ2-7,TGCAGCGTCCTTGGACAGGGAGGCTACGAGCAGTACTTC,CSVLGQGGYEQYF
TRBV7-7,.,.,TRBJ2-5,TGTGCCAGCAGCTTATTTCAGGGGCCGGAGACCCAGTACTTC,CASSLFQGPETQYF
TRBV6-5,.,.,TRBJ1-2,TGTGCCAGCAGTTACTCGTACACAAACTATGGCTACACCTTC,CASSYSYTNYGYTF
TRBV7-8,.,.,TRBJ1-1,TGTGCCAGCAGCTTAGGAACCGGGGGTTATACTGAAGCTTTCTTT,CASSLGTGGYTEAFF
TRBV27,.,.,TRBJ1-1,TGTGCCAGCACTCTAGCCGGGGGACGGGCCACTGAAGCTTTCTTT,CASTLAGGRATEAFF